This TCR beta chain came from a study of human T cells and chemical hapten exposure. V dropped 4 bases and J dropped 8; count of bases not matched to a gene: 14. The CDR3 has 17 residues. Per germline, CDR1 SEHNR and CDR2 FQNEAQ (reference sequence). Time point: pre-sensitization, week 0. Treatment here: therapeutic diphenylcyclopropenone sensitization with weekly scalp DPC. TCRdb called the RACE reads again in MiXCR, with one record for every CDR3 protein. The data show some 400,000 distinct CDR3 sequences, with more than 4.5% seen just once and approximately 2.4% held by the top ten. This clonotype was sampled from a woman aged 50 to 60 with alopecia areata. Some clones in this sample may be carry-over from other donors' samples. This sample comprised whole blood, obtained in connection with sensitization to the hapten diphenylcyclopropenone (DPC). The V and J genes are TRBV7-9 and TRBJ2-1; TRBD2 matches at 10 bases. CDR3 sequence: CASSSSSLAGERHEQFF. The DNA of the CDR3 is TGTGCCAGCAGCTCTTCATCTCTAGCGGGAGAAAGGCATGAGCAGTTCTTC.